One and the same sample provided the 3 T cell receptor beta chains below, sequenced in a study of cytomegalovirus exposure and HLA in healthy donors. The method was immunoSEQ multiplex PCR; TCRdb's version includes in-frame clones alone and lacks a portion of them. The data hold 300,000 to 350,000 clones, with roughly 88% observed a single time. The sequenced sample was PBMCs. These receptor sequences come from a man aged 25 to 40 in good health and CMV-seronegative.

The J gene is TRBJ2-3, the V gene TRBV7-2; TRBD1 is a possible D gene (6 bases). This CDR3 region has 14 residues. Trimming cost V 4 bases and J 0 bases, with 8 bases left between them. Germline V gene lookup returns CDR1 SGHTA and CDR2 FQGNSA. The CDR3 region has the DNA TGTGCCAGCAGCTGGACAGTAAGCACAGATACGCAGTATTTT. This sequence encodes CASSWTVSTDTQYF.

The J gene is TRBJ2-5, the V gene TRBV7-9; 10 nucleotides agree with TRBD2. V shed 1 base, J shed 5 bases, and the junction held 7 bases outside the gene matches. This CDR3 has 16 amino acids. Germline CDR1 reads SEHNR; CDR2 reads FQNEAQ (reference sequence). The CDR3 loop is CASSLVAGGWAETQYF. DNA for the CDR3: TGTGCCAGCAGCTTAGTAGCGGGGGGCTGGGCGGAGACCCAGTACTTC.

The V and J genes are TRBV6-4 and TRBJ2-2, with a weak D call TRBD1 (6 bases). V lost 2 bases, J lost 0 bases, and 7 bases lay in between. The germline gives CDR1 MRHNA, CDR2 SNTAGT. The CDR3 consists of 15 residues. The CDR3 loop reads CASSDEGANTGELFF. As DNA, the CDR3 is TGTGCCAGCAGTGACGAGGGGGCGAACACCGGGGAGCTGTTTTTT.